The text below deals with one T cell receptor beta chain. Antigen specificity is unknown. The sequenced fragment ends 3 residues before the CDR3 boundary, so the rest is inferred from the germline J gene. This specimen belongs to a study of Tregs in tolerant kidney transplant recipients. Regarding the study as a whole: In tolerant patients, donor-specific Tregs outgrew total Tregs, suggesting antigen-driven expansion. Changing PCR primers prevented nucleotide comparison between some patients' samples. The most relevant donor-specific Treg TCRbeta repertoire apparently came from expansion with activated donor B cells.

Trimming took 3 bases from V and 5 from J, leaving 11 bases between them. In germline, CDR1 is SGHTA, CDR2 FQGTGA. CDR3 size: 14 residues. Related graft donors supplied nonmyeloablative bone marrow transplants, and mixed chimerism was transient. Unstimulated Tregs (CD4+CD25+CD127-) and CD4+CD25- non-Tregs were sorted from PBMCs. The table came from immunoSEQ multiplex PCR; TCRdb's copy has only in-frame clones and leaves some out. This repertoire includes some 15,000 clones. The input for sequencing was CD4+ T cells from blood (PBMCs), taken 12 months after the transplant. The TCR was taken from a human patient who received a combined kidney and bone marrow transplant. The graft donor may be the source of some T cells. V and J are TRBV7-3 and TRBJ2-1, with a possible D match to TRBD1 (6 bases). The CDR3 DNA, read in part, is TGTGCCAGCAGCTTCACAGGGCAAGACAATGAG. Translation: CASSFTGQDNE. The whole CDR3 protein is CASSFTGQDNEQFF.